This is a list of T cell receptor beta chains from one sample in a study of a mutant IDH1 vaccine in newly diagnosed glioma. TCRdb's copy holds only in-frame clones and misses some; the assay was immunoSEQ multiplex PCR. The sample shows 65,000 to 70,000 clones, around four fifths of them seen only once. Sample: peripheral blood mononuclear cells (PBMCs), taken from a glioma patient treated with radiotherapy, temozolomide or both. The source is a woman aged 18-30 years with glioma. Some clones in this sample may be carry-over from other donors' samples. The CDR3 runs from the conserved cysteine through the conserved F or W. A D gene is named only where the DNA matches it firmly.

D gene	V gene	CDR3 protein
-	TRBV12-5	CASGSPPRTTHDTQYF
-	TRBV5-8	CASSWTANTEAFF
-	TRBV5-4	CASSFPGLGTEAFF
TRBD1	TRBV10-3	CAISRGTVEGGYTF
-	TRBV6-5	CASSNIAKTGAFF
-	TRBV28	CASTGFNQPQHF
TRBD1	TRBV5-6	CASSRTGADYGYTF
-	TRBV28	CASSLISSKGEAFF
-	TRBV20-1	CSARTDTQYF
-	TRBV19	CASSTDLRSTDTQYF
-	TRBV5-8	CASSLALRDKNYGYTF
-	TRBV21-1	CASEGPLSTEAFF
-	TRBV7-9	CASSPHGGTREQYF
TRBD2	TRBV29-1	CSIRDREDYNEQFF
TRBD2	TRBV2	CASRASGIYEQYF
-	TRBV4-3	CASSQTRGSNTGELFF
-	TRBV5-1	CASSLGRVGGTNYGYTF
TRBD2	TRBV7-6	CASSFGLAYEQYF
-	TRBV6-1	CASKAGASYEQYF
-	TRBV6-1	CASSGGRPSGGANVLTF
-	TRBV29-1	CSVESGGTEAFF
TRBD1	TRBV5-5	CASSLAGQGSYGYTF
-	TRBV27	CASSRVRMGTDTQYF
-	TRBV10-2	CATGMDGSSYEQYF
-	TRBV13	CASSTGGGNTGELFF
-	TRBV10-3	CAISEVANNEQFF
TRBD2	TRBV10-1	CASSPSGSQETQYF
-	TRBV27	CASSLGGNEQYF
-	TRBV27	CASSPTVFGYGYTF
-	TRBV5-1	CASGEGGQGYGYTF
TRBD1	TRBV10-3	CAADRGSGEAFF
-	TRBV5-1	CASSLEVRSYEQYF
-	TRBV12-1	CASSWAEKKEQYF
TRBD1	TRBV5-6	CASSVDRGRGTEAFF
-	TRBV2	CASSVGGGNEQFF
-	TRBV10-2	CASSESVTLGGGYTF
-	TRBV5-1	CASSFWGSSYNEQFF
-	TRBV7-9	CASSLALAVYGYTF
TRBD2	TRBV19	CASGSGRAGDTQYF
-	TRBV5-4	CASSLEGGSGYTF
-	TRBV4-1	CASSQDIQGRYSNQPQHF
-	TRBV5-1	CASSLEADNSPLHF
TRBD1	TRBV27	CASSLSGTGNFYGYTF
TRBD1	TRBV7-6	CASSSRQGFTGELFF
-	TRBV10-3	CAISGGGSSYNSPLHF
-	TRBV6-5	CASSREWNSPLHF
TRBD2	TRBV14	CASSQAGGYNEQFF
TRBD2	TRBV5-1	CASSLGVTSGRVYGANVLTF
-	TRBV6-6	CASSYTHPKTNYGYTF
TRBD1	TRBV19	CASTLRDRDYSNQPQHF
-	TRBV21-1	CASSKDRASNQPQHF
-	TRBV9	CASSVRATSTDTQYF
-	TRBV7-2	CASSPGMGEQFF